The sequence of this TCR beta chain was determined in a study of control samples from healthy donors and cancer patients. The assay was immunoSEQ multiplex PCR, and TCRdb's table has in-frame clones only and misses some. This sample has over 100,000 clones, with approximately 92% found just once. CDR3 length: 14 residues. CDR1 is SGDLS, CDR2 YYNGEE, per germline. V gave up 3 bases and J gave up 1 base, with 10 bases separating them. The gene calls are TRBV9 and TRBJ2-5, with D maybe TRBD2 (7 bases). This TCR was sampled from a man aged 40-49 years in good health. The sample was blood. CDR3 sequence: CASSAGGFQETQYF. CDR3 nucleotide sequence: TGTGCCAGCAGCGCGGGGGGCTTCCAAGAGACCCAGTACTTC. Variable domain in full (rest from reference TRBV9 and TRBJ2-5): DSGVTQTPKHLITATGQRVTLRCSPRSGDLSVYWYQQSLDQGLQFLIQYYNGEERAKGNILERFSAQQFPDLHSELNLSSLELGDSALYFCASSAGGFQETQYFGPGTRLLVL.